This TCR beta chain was recovered during a study of response to subunit inactivated influenza vaccine. CDR1 MNHEY and CDR2 SMNVEV come from the germline V gene (reference sequence). The CDR3 runs to 16 residues. V lost 5 bases and J lost 1; bases outside the gene matches: 9. One entry per CDR3 protein results from TCRdb running MiXCR on the RT-PCR reads. This sample has around 570,000 distinct CDR3 sequences, with 7.5% to 8.5% found just once. This clonotype was detected a few times. The sample here was PBMCs from blood, taken about 24 months after vaccination. The chain joins TRBV27 to TRBJ2-5, with TRBD1 identical over 8 bases. The receptor was isolated from a man in his fifties or sixties who received an inactivated influenza vaccine. CDR3 DNA sequence: TGTGCCAGCAGTCTAAACAGGGGGGTCCTCCAAGAGACCCAGTACTTC. It specifies CASSLNRGVLQETQYF.